These T cell receptor beta chains were read from a single sample in a study of T cells in Graves' hyperthyroidism and ophthalmopathy. TCRdb fed the multiplex PCR reads into MiXCR, producing one record per CDR3 protein. Of under 350,000 distinct CDR3 sequences listed, 17% are singletons. Source material: blood. These receptors came from a woman aged 55-75 years with Graves' ophthalmopathy. CDR3s leave out the opening cysteine and the closing phenylalanine or tryptophan. The size field is filled for only some rows; it gives once, few, many or a size class.

ASSLESGTSGGRDTQY TRBJ2-3 TRBV4-1 many
ASSLRTRFETQY TRBJ2-5 TRBV28 many
ASSSRAGGDEQF TRBJ2-1 TRBV18 NA
ASSLLGGRGNTEAF TRBJ1-1 TRBV7-2 many
ASSLGGSGGTFEQY TRBJ2-7 TRBV11-2 many
ASSSGQGAYNEQF TRBJ2-1 TRBV5-1 many
ASSPAGGSTDTQY TRBJ2-3 TRBV7-3 few
ASSPGLGETQY TRBJ2-5 TRBV3-1 few
ASSHASGGVYEQY TRBJ2-7 TRBV3-2 many
ASSMGGLNSPLH TRBJ1-6 TRBV19 few
SARDRGQDHQH TRBJ1-5 TRBV20-1 many
ASNGGIYGSAGELF TRBJ2-2 TRBV2 few
ASSPAGGGGYT TRBJ1-2 TRBV28 NA
ASSPSAGQGAGSAGYT TRBJ1-2 TRBV7-2 NA
ASKRQGGETEAF TRBJ1-1 TRBV2 many
ASSSSNYGYT TRBJ1-2 TRBV28 many
ASSSNRAWGTEAF TRBJ1-1 TRBV7-2 many
ASSLRGQGSGNTIY TRBJ1-3 TRBV3-1 many
ASSFQTSAYNEQY TRBJ2-7 TRBV11-2 NA
ASSYRGRTEAF TRBJ1-1 TRBV6-5 NA
ASTATGSPYEQY TRBJ2-7 TRBV28 many
ASSLTGPGTSADTQY TRBJ2-3 TRBV9 NA